Below are 29 T cell receptor beta chains sequenced from a single sample in a study of blood T cell repertoires in COVID-19. The table came from immunoSEQ multiplex PCR; TCRdb's copy has only in-frame clones and leaves some out. The repertoire holds 150,000 to 200,000 clones, with about 87% as singletons. The sample consisted of peripheral blood. These receptors were taken from a woman in her sixties or seventies with COVID-19, enrolled during active disease.

This chain connects TRBV10-3 to TRBJ1-1; the match to TRBD1 covers 9 bases. Trimming cost V 4 bases and J 4 bases; bases outside gene matches: 13. The CDR3 is 17 residues long. The germline gives CDR1 ENHRY, CDR2 SYGVKD. The CDR3 loop is CAISVKGQGVIGTEAFF. The CDR3 region has the DNA TGTGCCATCAGTGTCAAGGGACAGGGAGTTATAGGCACTGAAGCTTTCTTT.

This clone occurred once. The rearrangement links TRBV29-1 to TRBJ2-3, with a tentative D call TRBD2 (6 bases). In germline, CDR1 is SQVTM, CDR2 ANQGSEA. The CDR3 covers 13 residues. V was cut by 6 bases and J by 2 bases, with 12 bases left in between. The CDR3 sequence: CSVLLANTDTQYF. The CDR3 DNA follows: TGCAGCGTCCTACTAGCTAACACAGATACGCAGTATTTT.

This clone has only one observation. The rearrangement links TRBV7-3 to TRBJ2-1; 8 nucleotides match TRBD1. The germline gives CDR1 SGHTA, CDR2 FQGTGA. J lost 4 bases, V lost 1 base, and 6 bases had no gene match. The CDR3 is made up of 16 amino acids. The chain's CDR3 is CASSLRKQGGYNEQFF. DNA for the CDR3: TGTGCCAGCAGCTTAAGGAAACAGGGGGGATACAATGAGCAGTTCTTC.

This chain connects TRBV3-1 (or the pseudogene TRBV3-2) to TRBJ2-3; 9 bases map to TRBD1. The germline gives CDR1 LGHDT, CDR2 YNNKEL (reference sequence). The CDR3 has 16 amino acids. With V trimmed by 3 bases and J by 0 bases, 4 bases remained unmatched. The CDR3 spells CASSQGGQGSTDTQYF. The DNA for the CDR3 is TGTGCCAGCAGCCAGGGTGGACAGGGGAGCACAGATACGCAGTATTTT.

This chain connects TRBV18 to TRBJ2-5, with 10 bases fitting TRBD2. CDR1 and CDR2 (germline): KGHSH, LQKENI. Trimming removed 3 bases from V and 0 bases from J; junction bases left unmatched: 1. The CDR3 runs to 15 residues. CDR3 amino acids: CASSPTSGYQETQYF. The CDR3 bases are TGTGCCAGCTCACCGACTAGCGGGTACCAAGAGACCCAGTACTTC.

The chain links TRBV5-4 to TRBJ1-1; no definite D call. Trimming removed 4 bases at V and 2 bases at J, with 9 bases between. Germline loops: CDR1 SGHNT, CDR2 YYREEE (reference sequence). The CDR3 has 13 amino acids. CDR3 amino acids: CASSPTINTEAFF. CDR3 nucleotide sequence: TGTGCCAGCAGCCCGACTATTAACACTGAAGCTTTCTTT.

The chain joins TRBV3-1 (or the pseudogene TRBV3-2) to TRBJ1-6; 8 bases map to TRBD1. The CDR3 spans 15 residues. V was pared by 1 base and J by 9 bases, with 5 bases of the junction left unmatched. The V gene's germline CDR1 is LGHDT and CDR2 YNNKEL (reference sequence). The chain's CDR3 is CASSQGGTGGSPLHF. DNA for the CDR3: TGTGCCAGCAGCCAAGGAGGGACAGGAGGTTCACCCCTCCACTTT.

This clone was seen only once. The CDR3 coding sequence is TGCGCCAGCAGCGAAAGAGGCCCTAACTATGGCTACACCTTC. It yields the protein CASSERGPNYGYTF. V and J are TRBV5-1 and TRBJ1-2; D is ambiguous. CDR1 SGHRS and CDR2 YFSETQ come from the germline V gene. The CDR3 has 14 residues. The V end was cut by 4 bases, the J end by 0 bases, with 10 bases between.

This rearrangement joins TRBV7-9 to TRBJ2-7, with D possibly being TRBD2 (6 bases). In germline, CDR1 is SEHNR, CDR2 FQNEAQ (reference sequence). This CDR3 has 16 residues. Trimming removed 0 bases from V and 2 bases from J, with 14 bases in between. CDR3: CASSLAPQRTTYEQYF. The CDR3 coding sequence is TGTGCCAGCAGCTTAGCTCCCCAGCGGACTACCTACGAGCAGTACTTC. Full variable domain (missing parts from reference TRBV7-9 and TRBJ2-7): DTGVSQNPRHKITKRGQNVTFRCDPISEHNRLYWYRQTLGQGPEFLTYFQNEAQLEKSRLLSDRFSAERPKGSFSTLEIQRTEQGDSAMYLCASSLAPQRTTYEQYFGPGTRLTVT.

This chain links TRBV4-2 with TRBJ2-3, with TRBD2 matching 9 bases. The CDR3 contains 17 residues. Germline assignment: CDR1 LGHNA and CDR2 YNFKEQ. Germline trimming cut 1 base from V and 4 bases from J; bases unmatched to any gene: 9. In DNA, the CDR3 is TGTGCCAGCAGCCAAGGCCTAAAGACTAGCGGCCCAGATACGCAGTATTTT. Protein product: CASSQGLKTSGPDTQYF.

The chain has TRBV30 and TRBJ1-1, with D unclear. The germline V and J ends were trimmed by 2 bases and 0 bases, with 7 bases remaining between them. The V gene's germline CDR1 is GTSNPN and CDR2 SVGIG (reference sequence). CDR3 size: 13 residues. The CDR3 sequence: CAWSFQVNTEAFF. As DNA, the CDR3 is TGTGCCTGGAGTTTTCAGGTGAACACTGAAGCTTTCTTT.

J is TRBJ1-2 and V is TRBV29-1, with a possible D match to TRBD1 (5 bases). Germline V CDR1 and CDR2: SQVTM, ANQGSEA. With 2 bases removed from V and 4 bases from J, the gap between germline ends came to 11 bases. CDR3 length: 13 amino acids. The CDR3 DNA reads TGCAGCGTTGAAAGTGGGGGGGGCTATGGCTACACCTTC. Residues: CSVESGGGYGYTF.

This chain uses TRBV27 with TRBJ2-7; 8 nucleotides agree with TRBD2. V lost 3 bases and J lost 2; bases outside the gene matches: 6. This CDR3 contains 15 residues. Germline CDR1 is MNHEY and CDR2 is SMNVEV (reference sequence). The CDR3 here is CASSLLSGDTYEQYF. CDR3 DNA: TGTGCCAGCAGTTTGCTTAGCGGGGATACCTACGAGCAGTACTTC.

The chain has TRBV29-1 and TRBJ1-5; 7 nucleotides line up with TRBD1. This CDR3 contains 13 residues. Per germline, CDR1 SQVTM and CDR2 ANQGSEA. V lost 8 bases and J lost 7; bases outside the gene matches: 11. In DNA, the CDR3 is TGCAGCACCTCGACAGGGTATGACCAGCCCCAGCATTTT. Amino acid sequence: CSTSTGYDQPQHF. Complete variable domain (other parts from reference TRBV29-1 and TRBJ1-5): SAVISQKPSRDICQRGTSLTIQCQVDSQVTMMFWYRQQPGQSLTLIATANQGSEATYESGFVIDKFPISRPNLTFSTLTVSNMSPEDSSIYLCSTSTGYDQPQHFGDGTRLSIL.

V usage is TRBV28 and J usage is TRBJ2-3; 7 nucleotides line up with TRBD2. Germline V gene data show CDR1 as MDHEN and CDR2 as SYDVKM. After removal of 6 bases from V and 3 bases from J, the junction contained 6 bases not matched to a gene. This CDR3 contains 14 residues. Written as DNA, the CDR3 is TGTGCCAGCAGCCCTAGCGGAGGGACAGATACGCAGTATTTT. This translates into CASSPSGGTDTQYF.

The V call is TRBV14, the J call TRBJ2-1; maybe TRBD2 (6 bases). The CDR3 is 13 amino acids. Trimming cost V 5 bases and J 5 bases, with 10 bases left between them. The germline V gene has CDR1 SGHDN and CDR2 FVKESK. Written as DNA, the CDR3 is TGTGCCAGCAGCACCCGACTAGACAATGAGCAGTTCTTC. It encodes CASSTRLDNEQFF.

This chain joins TRBV5-1 and TRBJ1-1; TRBD1 agrees at 8 bases. CDR1 is SGHRS and CDR2 is YFSETQ in the germline V gene. Losses at the gene ends were 5 bases for V and 4 bases for J; bases not matched to a gene: 10. The CDR3 has 15 residues. The CDR3 sequence is CASRLPGQGGTEAFF. CDR3 DNA: TGCGCCAGCAGACTGCCCGGACAGGGTGGCACTGAAGCTTTCTTT.

As concerns this clone: An end of the junction differs from the germline gene, which may be a read error. The chain employs TRBV14 and TRBJ2-1, with 10 bases aligning to TRBD2. The CDR3 runs to 14 residues. Germline V gives CDR1 SGHDN, CDR2 FVKESK. CDR3 DNA: TGTGCCAGCAGCCGTACCGGGCTAGCGGGGGCCCTGGTCTTC. It yields the protein CASSRTGLAGALVF.

As for this clone: Other DNA sequences in this specimen translate into the identical CDR3. The chain combines TRBV3-1 (or the pseudogene TRBV3-2) with TRBJ1-1; 10 nucleotides match TRBD1. Trimming cost V 4 bases and J 4 bases; bases outside gene matches: 0. Germline V gene data show CDR1 as LGHDT and CDR2 as YNNKEL (reference sequence). This CDR3 spans 13 amino acids. In nucleotides, the CDR3 is TGTGCCAGCAGCCGACAGGGGGCCACTGAAGCTTTCTTT. This sequence encodes CASSRQGATEAFF.

The CDR3: CASQTLSSGNTIYF. CDR3 nucleotides: TGTGCCAGCCAGACTCTCTCCTCTGGAAACACCATATATTTT. The chain employs TRBV6-5 and TRBJ1-3; D not certain. The length of the CDR3 is 14 residues. Germline V gene lookup returns CDR1 MNHEY and CDR2 SVGAGI. Trimming removed 8 bases at V and 0 bases at J, with 11 bases between.

This clone was counted once. The chain joins TRBV11-3 to TRBJ2-2; 10 positions match TRBD1. The V gene's germline CDR1 is SGHNT and CDR2 YENEEA. The CDR3 has 16 residues. V lost 4 bases to trimming and J lost 3 bases; unmatched junction nucleotides: 5. This CDR3 is CASSSRDRGYTGELFF. CDR3 DNA: TGTGCCAGCAGCTCCCGGGACAGGGGTTACACCGGGGAGCTGTTTTTT.

The chain links TRBV4-1 to TRBJ2-3; 10 nucleotides match TRBD2. The ends lost 3 bases at V and 2 bases at J; junction bases unmatched: 5. Germline CDR1 and CDR2: MGHRA and YSYEKL. This CDR3 is built from 16 residues. The CDR3 reads CASSHQLAGITDTQYF. The CDR3 DNA reads TGCGCCAGCAGCCATCAACTAGCGGGAATCACAGATACGCAGTATTTT.

The genes are TRBV5-3 and TRBJ2-7; D is possibly TRBD1 (5 bases). TRBV5-3 is given ORF status, its function remaining uncertain. Trimming took 0 bases from V and 6 from J, leaving 13 bases between them. The CDR3 covers 14 residues. The CDR3 region is CARSLGYRRPEQYF. CDR3 nucleotide sequence: TGTGCCAGAAGCTTGGGATACAGGCGCCCCGAGCAGTACTTC.

Notes on this clone: Other DNA sequences from this sample encode an identical CDR3 as well. The chain recombines TRBV30 with TRBJ2-1; tentatively, D is TRBD2 (5 bases). CDR1 and CDR2 from the germline V gene are GTSNPN and SVGIG (reference sequence). This CDR3 has 13 residues. The ends were cut back, 3 bases at V and 5 bases at J, with 11 bases in the middle. The CDR3 is CAWSVRRDNEQFF. The CDR3 DNA reads TGTGCCTGGAGCGTAAGGCGGGACAATGAGCAGTTCTTC.

This rearrangement joins TRBV6-2 or TRBV6-3 to TRBJ2-3; TRBD2 aligns across 10 bases. CDR3 length: 16 residues. Germline CDR1 and CDR2: MNHEY and SVGEGT. The ends lost 4 bases at V and 2 bases at J; junction bases unmatched: 6. Here the CDR3 DNA reads TGTGCCAGCAGTTCCCCAACTAGCGGGGCCACAGATACGCAGTATTTT. Its translation is CASSSPTSGATDTQYF.

This rearrangement joins TRBV10-3 to TRBJ2-5, with 12 bases aligning to TRBD2. Germline V gene sequence: CDR1 ENHRY, CDR2 SYGVKD. The ends lost 7 bases at V and 2 bases at J; junction bases unmatched: 5. This CDR3 region has 15 residues. The chain's CDR3 is CAINGLAGPQETQYF. The DNA for the CDR3 is TGTGCCATCAATGGACTAGCGGGACCTCAAGAGACCCAGTACTTC.

The V and J genes are TRBV24-1 and TRBJ2-7; 7 bases map to TRBD2. The CDR3 runs to 12 residues. The germline V gene encodes CDR1 KGHDR and CDR2 SFDVKD. The junction had 2 bases not matched to a gene; V was cut back by 8 bases and J by 2 bases. This CDR3 is CATIGLAYEQYF. For the CDR3, the DNA is TGTGCCACCATCGGACTAGCCTACGAGCAGTACTTC.

This chain links TRBV10-3 with TRBJ1-2, with a possible D match to TRBD1 (5 bases). V was shortened by 3 bases and J by 0 bases, with 14 bases between the two germline ends. The CDR3 loop spans 16 amino acids. Germline V gene sequence: CDR1 ENHRY, CDR2 SYGVKD. DNA for the CDR3: TGTGCCATCAGTGACCCGACAGTCCCTGCTAACTATGGCTACACCTTC. This sequence encodes CAISDPTVPANYGYTF.

The chain combines TRBV7-2 with TRBJ2-7; 11 bases agree with TRBD1. V shed 5 bases, J shed 4 bases, and the junction held 7 bases outside the gene matches. The CDR3 is 15 amino acids. CDR1 and CDR2 (germline): SGHTA, FQGNSA. The CDR3: CASSPGQGAFYEQYF. The CDR3 DNA follows: TGTGCCAGCAGCCCCGGACAGGGGGCGTTTTACGAGCAGTACTTC.